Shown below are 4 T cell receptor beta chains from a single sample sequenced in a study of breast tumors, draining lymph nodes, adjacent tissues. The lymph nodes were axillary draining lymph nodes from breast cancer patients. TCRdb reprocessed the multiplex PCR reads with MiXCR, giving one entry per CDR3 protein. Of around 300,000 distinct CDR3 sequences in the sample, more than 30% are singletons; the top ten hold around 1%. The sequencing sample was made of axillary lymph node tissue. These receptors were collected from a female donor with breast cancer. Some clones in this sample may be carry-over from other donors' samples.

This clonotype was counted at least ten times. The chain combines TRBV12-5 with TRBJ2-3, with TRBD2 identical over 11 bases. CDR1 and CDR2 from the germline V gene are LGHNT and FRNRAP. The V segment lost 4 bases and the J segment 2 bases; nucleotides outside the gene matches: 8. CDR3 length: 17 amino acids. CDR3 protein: CASGWVTSGKITDTQYF. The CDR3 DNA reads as TGTGCTAGTGGTTGGGTGACTAGCGGGAAAATCACAGATACGCAGTATTTT. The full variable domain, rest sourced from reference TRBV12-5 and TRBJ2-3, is DARVTQTPRHKVTEMGQEVTMRCQPILGHNTVFWYRQTMMQGLELLAYFRNRAPLDDSGMPKDRFSAEMPDATLATLKIQPSEPRDSAVYFCASGWVTSGKITDTQYFGPGTRLTVL.

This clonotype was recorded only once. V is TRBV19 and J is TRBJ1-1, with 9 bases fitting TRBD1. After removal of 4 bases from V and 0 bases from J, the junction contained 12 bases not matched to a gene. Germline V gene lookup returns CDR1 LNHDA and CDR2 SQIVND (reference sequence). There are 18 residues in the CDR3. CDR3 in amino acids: CASSKRTGVSLVNTEAFF. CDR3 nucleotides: TGTGCCAGTAGTAAAAGGACAGGGGTGTCCTTGGTGAACACTGAAGCTTTCTTT.

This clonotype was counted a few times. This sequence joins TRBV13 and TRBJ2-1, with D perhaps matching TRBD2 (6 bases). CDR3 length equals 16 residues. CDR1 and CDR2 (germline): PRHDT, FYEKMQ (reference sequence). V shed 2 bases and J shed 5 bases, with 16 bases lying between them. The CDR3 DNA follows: TGTGCCAGCAGCTTAAATCCGGGAGAACCCCACAATGAGCAGTTCTTC. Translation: CASSLNPGEPHNEQFF. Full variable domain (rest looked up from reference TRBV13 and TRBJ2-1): AAGVIQSPRHLIKEKRETATLKCYPIPRHDTVYWYQQGPGQDPQFLISFYEKMQSDKGSIPDRFSAQQFSDYHSELNMSSLELGDSALYFCASSLNPGEPHNEQFFGPGTRLTVL.

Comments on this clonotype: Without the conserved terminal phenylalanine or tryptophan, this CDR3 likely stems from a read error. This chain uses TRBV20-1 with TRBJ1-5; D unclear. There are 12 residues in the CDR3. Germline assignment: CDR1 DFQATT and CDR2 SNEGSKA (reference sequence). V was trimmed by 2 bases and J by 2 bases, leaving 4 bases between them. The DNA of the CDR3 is TGCAGTGCTAGACAGGGCAATCAGCCCCAGCATGGT. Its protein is CSARQGNQPQHG.